Reported below is one TCR beta chain. These data are taken from a study of blood T cell repertoires in COVID-19. Background on the study: COVID-19 samples, acute and convalescent, were from the United States, Italy and Spain.

Authors' analysis steps: The authors estimated nucleated cell counts from reference gene primer amplification. TCRdb's copy holds only in-frame clones and misses some; the assay was immunoSEQ multiplex PCR. The V and J calls and clone size were taken over from that table, and D and trimming were inferred from the DNA. The sample includes nearly 65,000 clones, around 84% of them seen just once. The V and J ends lost 2 bases and 6 bases respectively, with 26 bases between them. CDR1 is SGHTA, CDR2 FQGNSA, per germline. This CDR3 contains 18 residues. The chain carries TRBV7-2 and TRBJ2-7; a weak D match, TRBD1 (6 bases). The source is a human donor in a cohort sampled during active COVID-19. Sequenced input: peripheral blood. For the CDR3, the DNA is TGTGCCAGCAGCTTATTCAAGGTCTATGGAGACAGGTTCACCGAGCAGTACTTC. Its protein is CASSLFKVYGDRFTEQYF. The variable domain in full, completed from reference TRBV7-2 and TRBJ2-7, reads GAGVSQSPSNKVTEKGKDVELRCDPISGHTALYWYRQSLGQGLEFLIYFQGNSAPDKSGLPSDRFSAERTGGSVSTLTIQRTQQEDSAVYLCASSLFKVYGDRFTEQYFGPGTRLTVT.